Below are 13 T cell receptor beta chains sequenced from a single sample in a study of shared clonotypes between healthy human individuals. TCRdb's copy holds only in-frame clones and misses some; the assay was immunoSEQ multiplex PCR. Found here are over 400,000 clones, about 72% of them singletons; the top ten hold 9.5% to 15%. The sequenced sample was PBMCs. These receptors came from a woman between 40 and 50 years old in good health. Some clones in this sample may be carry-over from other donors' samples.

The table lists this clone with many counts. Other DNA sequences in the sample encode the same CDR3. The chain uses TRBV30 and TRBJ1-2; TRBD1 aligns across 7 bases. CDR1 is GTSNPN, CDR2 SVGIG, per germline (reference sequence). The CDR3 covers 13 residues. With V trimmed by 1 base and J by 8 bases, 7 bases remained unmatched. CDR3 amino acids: CAWSALGGLGYTF. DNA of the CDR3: TGTGCCTGGAGTGCCCTAGGGGGCTTAGGCTACACCTTC.

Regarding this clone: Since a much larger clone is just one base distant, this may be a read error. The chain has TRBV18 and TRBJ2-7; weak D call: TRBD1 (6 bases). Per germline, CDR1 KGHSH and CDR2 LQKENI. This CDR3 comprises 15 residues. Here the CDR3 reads CVSSPSSQGTYEQYF. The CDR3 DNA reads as TGTGTCAGCTCACCATCCTCCCAGGGGACCTACGAGCAGTACTTC.

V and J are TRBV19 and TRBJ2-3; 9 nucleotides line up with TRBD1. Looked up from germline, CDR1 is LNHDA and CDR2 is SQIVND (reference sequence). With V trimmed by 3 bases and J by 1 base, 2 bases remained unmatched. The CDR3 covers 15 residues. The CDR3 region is CASSIRTGGTDTQYF. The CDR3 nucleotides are TGTGCCAGTAGTATTAGGACAGGGGGCACAGATACGCAGTATTTT.

The CDR3 coding sequence is TGTGCCAGTAGTGCCAACCGGGACAAGCGGTATTTT. It translates to CASSANRDKRYF. This chain links TRBV19 with TRBJ2-3, with a tentative D call TRBD1 (6 bases). The germline CDR1 and CDR2 sequences are LNHDA and SQIVND (reference sequence). V shed 5 bases and J shed 14 bases, with 17 bases lying between them. The CDR3 has 12 residues.

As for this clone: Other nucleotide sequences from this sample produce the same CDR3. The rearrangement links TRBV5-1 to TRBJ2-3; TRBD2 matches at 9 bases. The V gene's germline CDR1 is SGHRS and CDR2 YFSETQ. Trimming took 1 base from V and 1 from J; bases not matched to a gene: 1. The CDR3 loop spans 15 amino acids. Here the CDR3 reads CASSLTSGRTDTQYF. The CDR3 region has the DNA TGCGCCAGCAGCTTGACTAGCGGGCGCACAGATACGCAGTATTTT.

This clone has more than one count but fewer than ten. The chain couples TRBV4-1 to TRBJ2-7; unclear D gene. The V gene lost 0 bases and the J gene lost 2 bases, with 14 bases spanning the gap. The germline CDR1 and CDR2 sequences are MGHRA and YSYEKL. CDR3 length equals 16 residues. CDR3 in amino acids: CASSQEEGQSAYEQYF. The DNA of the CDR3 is TGCGCCAGCAGCCAAGAAGAAGGGCAGTCCGCCTACGAGCAGTACTTC.

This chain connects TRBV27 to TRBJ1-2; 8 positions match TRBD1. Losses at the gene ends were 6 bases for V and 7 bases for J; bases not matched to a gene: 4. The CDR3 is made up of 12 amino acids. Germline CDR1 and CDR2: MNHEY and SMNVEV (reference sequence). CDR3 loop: CASSGQGGGYTF. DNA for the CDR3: TGTGCCAGCAGCGGACAGGGCGGTGGCTACACCTTC.

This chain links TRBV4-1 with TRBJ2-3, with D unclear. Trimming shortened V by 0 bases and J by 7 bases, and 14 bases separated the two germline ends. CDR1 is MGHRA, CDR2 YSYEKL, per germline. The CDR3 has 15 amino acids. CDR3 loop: CASSQEVGWGYTQYF. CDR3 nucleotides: TGCGCCAGCAGCCAAGAGGTCGGGTGGGGATATACGCAGTATTTT.

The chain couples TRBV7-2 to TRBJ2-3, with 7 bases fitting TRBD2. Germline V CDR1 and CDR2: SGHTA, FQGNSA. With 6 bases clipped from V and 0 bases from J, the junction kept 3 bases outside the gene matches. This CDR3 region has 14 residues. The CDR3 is CASRAGTSTDTQYF. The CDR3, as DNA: TGTGCCAGCAGAGCGGGAACTAGCACAGATACGCAGTATTTT.

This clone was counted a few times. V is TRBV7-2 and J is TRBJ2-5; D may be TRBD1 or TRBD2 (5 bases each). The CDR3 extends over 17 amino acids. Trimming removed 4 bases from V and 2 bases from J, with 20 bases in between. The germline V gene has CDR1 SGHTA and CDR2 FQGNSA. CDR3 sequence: CASSSPRGRSFQETQYF. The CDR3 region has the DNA TGTGCCAGCAGCTCCCCCCGGGGACGGAGTTTTCAAGAGACCCAGTACTTC.

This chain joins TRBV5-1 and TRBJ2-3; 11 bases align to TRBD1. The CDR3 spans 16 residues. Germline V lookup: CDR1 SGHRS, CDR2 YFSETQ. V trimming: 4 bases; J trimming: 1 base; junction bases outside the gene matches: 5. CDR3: CASSKGQGGRTDTQYF. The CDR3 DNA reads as TGCGCCAGCAGCAAGGGACAGGGGGGACGCACAGATACGCAGTATTTT.

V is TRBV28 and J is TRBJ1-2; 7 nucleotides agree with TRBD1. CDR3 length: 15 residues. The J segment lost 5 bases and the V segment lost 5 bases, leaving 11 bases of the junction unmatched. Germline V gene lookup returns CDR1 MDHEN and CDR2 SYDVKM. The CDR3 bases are TGTGCCAGCAGTCCCCCGACAGGGCGGACTTATGGCTACACCTTC. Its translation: CASSPPTGRTYGYTF.

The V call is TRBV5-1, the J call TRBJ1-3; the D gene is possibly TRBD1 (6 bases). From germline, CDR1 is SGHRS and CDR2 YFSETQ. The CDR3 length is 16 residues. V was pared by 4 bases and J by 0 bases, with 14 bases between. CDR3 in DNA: TGCGCCAGCAGCCCGGAGGGACATCTCTCTGGAAACACCATATATTTT. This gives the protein CASSPEGHLSGNTIYF.